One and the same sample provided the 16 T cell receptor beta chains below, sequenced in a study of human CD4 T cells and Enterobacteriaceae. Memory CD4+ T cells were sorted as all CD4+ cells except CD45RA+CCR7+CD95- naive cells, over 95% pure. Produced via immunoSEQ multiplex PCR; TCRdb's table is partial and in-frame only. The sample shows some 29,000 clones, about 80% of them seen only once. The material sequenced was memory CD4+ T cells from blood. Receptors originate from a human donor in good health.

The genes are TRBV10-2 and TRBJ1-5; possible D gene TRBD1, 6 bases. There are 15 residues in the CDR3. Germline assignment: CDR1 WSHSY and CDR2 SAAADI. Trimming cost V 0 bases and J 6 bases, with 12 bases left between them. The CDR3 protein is CASSESRGEGQPQHF. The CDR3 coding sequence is TGCGCCAGCAGTGAGTCGAGGGGGGAAGGTCAGCCCCAGCATTTT.

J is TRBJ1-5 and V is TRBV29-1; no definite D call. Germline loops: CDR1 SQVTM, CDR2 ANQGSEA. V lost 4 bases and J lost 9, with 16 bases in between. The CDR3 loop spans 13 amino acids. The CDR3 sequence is CSVVKQPKGPQHF. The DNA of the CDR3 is TGCAGCGTTGTAAAACAGCCCAAGGGGCCCCAGCATTTT.

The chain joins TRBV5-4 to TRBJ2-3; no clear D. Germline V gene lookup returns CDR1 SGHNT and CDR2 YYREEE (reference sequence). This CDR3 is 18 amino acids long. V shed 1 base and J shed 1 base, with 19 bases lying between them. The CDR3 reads CASSLSPRAGWGTDTQYF. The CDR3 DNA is TGTGCCAGCAGCTTGTCCCCACGGGCAGGTTGGGGCACAGATACGCAGTATTTT.

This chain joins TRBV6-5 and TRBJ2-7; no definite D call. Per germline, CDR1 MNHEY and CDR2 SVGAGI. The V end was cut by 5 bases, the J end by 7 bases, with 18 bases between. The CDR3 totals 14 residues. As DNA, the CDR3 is TGTGCCAGCAGTGCCGACCCGAGAGCGCGTGAGCAGTACTTC. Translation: CASSADPRAREQYF.

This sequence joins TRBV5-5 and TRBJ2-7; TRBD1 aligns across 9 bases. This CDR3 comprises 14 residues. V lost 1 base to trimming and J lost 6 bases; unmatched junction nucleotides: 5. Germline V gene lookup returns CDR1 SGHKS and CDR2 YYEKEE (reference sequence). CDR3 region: CASSLSGQGSEQYF. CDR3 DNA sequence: TGTGCCAGCAGCTTGTCGGGACAGGGTTCCGAGCAGTACTTC.

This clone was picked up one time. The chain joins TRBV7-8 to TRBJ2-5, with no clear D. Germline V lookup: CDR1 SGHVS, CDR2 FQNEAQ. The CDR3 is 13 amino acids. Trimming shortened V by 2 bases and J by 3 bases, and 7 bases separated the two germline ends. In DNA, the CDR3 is TGTGCCAGCAGCTTACTTGACGAAGAGACCCAGTACTTC. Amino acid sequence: CASSLLDEETQYF.

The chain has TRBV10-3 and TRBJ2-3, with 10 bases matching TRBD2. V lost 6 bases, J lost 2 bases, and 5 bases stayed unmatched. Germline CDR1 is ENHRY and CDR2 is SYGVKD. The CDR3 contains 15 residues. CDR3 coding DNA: TGTGCCATCAGCGAGCGGGAGGGCCCCACAGATACGCAGTATTTT. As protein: CAISEREGPTDTQYF.

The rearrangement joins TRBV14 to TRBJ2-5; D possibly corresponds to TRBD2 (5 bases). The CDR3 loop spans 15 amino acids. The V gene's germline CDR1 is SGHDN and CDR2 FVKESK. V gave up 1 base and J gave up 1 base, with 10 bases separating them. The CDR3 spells CASSQASGVQETQYF. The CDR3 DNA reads TGTGCCAGCAGCCAAGCAAGCGGAGTCCAAGAGACCCAGTACTTC.

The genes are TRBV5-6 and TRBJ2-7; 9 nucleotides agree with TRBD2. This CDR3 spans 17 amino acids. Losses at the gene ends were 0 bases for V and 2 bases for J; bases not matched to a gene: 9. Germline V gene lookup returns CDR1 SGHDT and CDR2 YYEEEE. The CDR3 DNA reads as TGTGCCAGCAGCTTGGCGCTCGTAGCGGGGGCAACCTACGAGCAGTACTTC. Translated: CASSLALVAGATYEQYF.

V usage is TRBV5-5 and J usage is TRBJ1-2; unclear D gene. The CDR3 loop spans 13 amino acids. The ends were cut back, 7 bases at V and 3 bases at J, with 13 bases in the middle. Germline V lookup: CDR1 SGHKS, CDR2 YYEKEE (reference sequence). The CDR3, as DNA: TGTGCCAGCGCCCAAGGGATTGACTATGGCTACACCTTC. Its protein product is CASAQGIDYGYTF.

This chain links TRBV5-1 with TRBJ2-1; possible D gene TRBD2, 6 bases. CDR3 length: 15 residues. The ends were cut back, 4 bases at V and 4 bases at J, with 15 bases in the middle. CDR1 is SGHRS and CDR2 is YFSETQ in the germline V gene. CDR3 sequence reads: CASSNGEAPYNEQFF. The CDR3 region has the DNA TGCGCCAGCAGCAACGGGGAGGCCCCTTACAATGAGCAGTTCTTC.

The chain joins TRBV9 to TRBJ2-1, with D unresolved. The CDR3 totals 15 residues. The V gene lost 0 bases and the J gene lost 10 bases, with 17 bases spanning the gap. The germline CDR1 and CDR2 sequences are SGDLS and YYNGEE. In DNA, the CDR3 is TGTGCCAGCAGCGTAGCCGAGAGGAGCTCAGGAGAGCAGTTCTTC. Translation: CASSVAERSSGEQFF. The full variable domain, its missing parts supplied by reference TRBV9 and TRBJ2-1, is DSGVTQTPKHLITATGQRVTLRCSPRSGDLSVYWYQQSLDQGLQFLIQYYNGEERAKGNILERFSAQQFPDLHSELNLSSLELGDSALYFCASSVAERSSGEQFFGPGTRLTVL.

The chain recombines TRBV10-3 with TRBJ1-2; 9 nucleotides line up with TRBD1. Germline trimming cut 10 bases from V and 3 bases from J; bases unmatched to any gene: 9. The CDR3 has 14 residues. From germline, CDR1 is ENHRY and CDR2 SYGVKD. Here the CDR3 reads CASRTGQGYYGYTF. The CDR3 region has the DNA TGTGCCAGCAGGACGGGACAGGGCTACTATGGCTACACCTTC.

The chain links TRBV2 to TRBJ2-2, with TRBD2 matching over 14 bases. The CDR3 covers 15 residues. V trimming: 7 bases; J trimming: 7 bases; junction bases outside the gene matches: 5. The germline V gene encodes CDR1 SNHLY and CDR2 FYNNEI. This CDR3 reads CASKGTSGSIGELFF. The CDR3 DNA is TGTGCCAGCAAAGGGACTAGCGGGAGTATCGGGGAGCTGTTTTTT.

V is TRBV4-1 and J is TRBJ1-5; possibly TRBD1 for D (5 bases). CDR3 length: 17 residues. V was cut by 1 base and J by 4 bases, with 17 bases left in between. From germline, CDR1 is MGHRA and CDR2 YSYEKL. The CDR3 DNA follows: TGCGCCAGCAGCCAAGTTTTAGGGGCAGGGCAAAATCAGCCCCAGCATTTT. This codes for CASSQVLGAGQNQPQHF.

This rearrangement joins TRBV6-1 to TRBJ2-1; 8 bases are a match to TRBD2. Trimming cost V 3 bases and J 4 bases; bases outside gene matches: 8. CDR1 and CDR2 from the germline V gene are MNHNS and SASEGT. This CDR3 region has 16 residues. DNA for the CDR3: TGTGCCAGCAGTGAGTCGCTAGCGGGTACTTACAATGAGCAGTTCTTC. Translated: CASSESLAGTYNEQFF.